This note documents a single T cell receptor beta chain sequence. What this receptor recognizes is not known. Base quality data are lacking; no much larger clone is found one base away. The sample belongs to a study of cytomegalovirus exposure and HLA in healthy donors (TCRdb year 2017). Broadly, across the study: According to an earlier analysis of around 600 of the donors, about 170 million T cells yielded 117 million unique TCR beta sequences and less than 300 Gb of sequence data. About 300 gigabases of sequencing data and 70 million to 100 million unique TCR sequences were included in an early release covering about 700 HLA-typed donors. The genetic ancestry cluster associated with self-reported Caucasian donors included about 84% of the 398 genotyped donors. The study aimed to test whether cataloging public T cell receptors could reveal signatures of past pathogen exposure. The T cell repertoires of about 700 subjects were profiled by immunosequencing and related to cytomegalovirus serostatus. In addition to the first cohort of around 670 subjects, a separate validation cohort of 120 different subjects was used. High-throughput TCR immunosequencing, statistical association of individual TCRs with disease status, and machine learning were combined to predict cytomegalovirus infection status. A later analysis re-examined previously published TCR beta repertoires from around 670 donors and added high-resolution HLA genotyping to investigate patterns of TCR occurrence. In the later analysis, no new phenotypic data were used to find candidate immune exposures; instead, reliance was placed on TCR beta sequences and their occurrence across donors. An earlier analysis of 587 of the donors applied high-throughput TCR beta sequencing to assess whether each TCR beta V gene segment acted as functional or pseudogenic. Donor age, sex, ethnicity and CMV serostatus were compiled alongside the repertoire data. Genome-wide SNP genotypes for about three fifths of the 666 donors were used in a later genetic analysis, which treated that subset as a discovery cohort. All discovery cohort repertoires had been generated on a single sequencing platform. Class I and class II HLA loci were covered by the typing at four-digit resolution. Typing coverage differed by locus: A, B, C, DRB1 and DQB1 were typed in roughly 629-630 donors, DQA1 in about 500, DPA1 in approximately 610, and DPB1 in 400 to 480. Because of strong linkage in the cohort, five DR-DQ haplotypes were treated as single units for association and clustering. Among approximately 370 genotyped donors of the cohort, an average of about 220,000 unique TCR beta nucleotide sequences was sequenced per donor, of which roughly 18% were non-productive.

V is cut by 5 bases and J by 2 bases, and the space between the germline ends is 7 bases. The CDR3 numbers 13 residues from cysteine through phenylalanine. Kept here is only the CDR3 DNA, which spans 39 bases and is read in frame from base 1. The germline V gene yields MNHNS for CDR1 and SASEGT for CDR2. Beyond this particular receptor, the publication reports: In an earlier analysis of roughly 560 of the donors, most TCR beta V segments were observed in productive rearrangements about 90% or about 30% of the time, broadly matching IMGT annotations. In a later analysis, most CMV-associated TCR beta chains were found to appear HLA-restricted, with HLA associations seemingly driven largely by CMV exposure. A later analysis found that HLA-associated TCR beta chains were more clonally expanded and had lower generation probabilities than equally common non-associated chains. Some IMGT-functional V segments, including TRBV6-2 and TRBV6-3, could not be distinguished by the 87-base-pair reads and were therefore excluded. Seventeen rarely observed V segments, including chromosome 9 orphons, were excluded from the earlier analysis of several hundred of the donors because counts were too low. The study listed 150 to 200 TCR beta chains as associated with cytomegalovirus. In vitro tests confirmed that three of the cytomegalovirus-associated TCR beta chains recognize cytomegalovirus antigens. The authors suggested that the approach could potentially be extended to other disease states and immunological phenotypes. According to a later analysis, TCR association rates differed among HLA loci, with DRB1 alleles showing the most associated TCRs and HLA-C alleles showing the fewest. A further reported finding was that TCR beta sequences accurately predicted the HLA-A and HLA-B alleles for most subjects in the first cohort. The presence/absence analyses assumed that sequencing depth was roughly uniform across donors, and that assumption may not be true. A later analysis reported that several top co-occurrence clusters appeared linked to parvovirus B19, influenza, CMV and Epstein-Barr virus. Correlated functional status among segregating V segments might be attributable to linkage disequilibrium, but an unknown experimental factor could not be ruled out. Most TCR sequences were seen in very few donors, while some public TCRs were found in many individuals. Compared with the 666-donor mean, donors in an Asian-associated ancestry cluster had fewer N-insertions in productive TCRs, according to a later genetic analysis. The sequencing pipeline was judged likely to have produced a cluster of highly shared sequence variants as a technical artifact. An association between a missense DCLRE1C variant and V-gene and J-gene trimming of TCR beta chains was found in a later genetic analysis and replicated in an independent cohort. This cohort had only TCR beta chains sequenced, and the lack of alpha or paired-chain data limited which features could be detected. Because HLA typing was missing for some donors at each locus, association tests included only the typed subset. In both the original and validation cohorts, the classifier was reported to diagnose cytomegalovirus status with high specificity and sensitivity. CMV serostatus was the only immune exposure information available for the cohort. When HLA alleles, especially DR and DQ, strongly co-occurred, attributing TCR associations to individual alleles was difficult. A later analysis associated some 17,000 TCR beta sequences with specific HLA alleles at a false discovery rate of 0.05.

The cohort comprised some 730 healthy bone marrow donors. Cohort members were all nominally healthy when sampled, although unrecorded immune exposures were likely present. The donor tested CMV seronegative, placing the donor among the 300 to 450 seronegative members of the cohort. A peripheral blood sample was collected from each donor, and TCR beta sequencing was performed on peripheral blood mononuclear cells. Genomic DNA was extracted from the blood cell samples with the Qiagen DNeasy Blood Extraction Kit. The method behind the library was the immunoSEQ multiplex PCR assay. The multiplex PCR relied on a mix of 60 forward primers for TCR Vbeta segments and 13 reverse primers for TCR Jbeta segments. The CDR3 region of rearranged TCR beta genes was amplified from genomic DNA by a multiplex PCR assay. Amplified TCR beta libraries were sequenced as 87-base-pair reads on the Illumina HiSeq System. The study's own analysis went as follows. A later analysis counted some 74 million unique TCR beta chains across the 650 to 800 repertoires, and some 11 million of these chains were shared by at least two donors. A nearest-neighbor algorithm error-corrected the raw reads and collapsed the reads into unique sequences, merging closely related sequences to remove PCR and sequencing errors. To assign V, D and J gene segments, CDR3 sequences were aligned to IMGT reference sequences. For a sequence to be retained, a match of at least six nucleotides to both a V gene segment and a J gene segment was required. Rearrangements were classified as productive when the CDR3 lacked stop codons and remained in frame with V and J, and all other rearrangements were classified as non-productive. CDR3 was defined by IMGT convention, running from the second conserved V-encoded cysteine to the conserved J-encoded phenylalanine. The earlier analysis of about 590 of the donors excluded sequences that lacked an unambiguous match to a single V gene segment. In an earlier analysis of several hundred of the donors, V segments were called functional above 56.7% productive rearrangements and were called segregating when the between-donor standard deviation exceeded 5%. A statistical classification framework was developed to diagnose cytomegalovirus status using the catalog of TCR beta chain sequences. In a later analysis, V and J genes were assigned by comparing TCR nucleotide sequences against IMGT/GENE-DB human TR gene sequences. A later analysis assigned CDR3 sequences and most-parsimonious VDJ recombination scenarios with the TCRdist pipeline. A later analysis defined each TCR beta chain by its CDR3 amino acid sequence plus V-gene family, and excluded reads lacking a unique V-gene family. A later analysis removed 500 to 600 highly shared, low-generation-probability nucleotide sequences to deal with suspected cross-contamination and a sequencing artifact. A later analysis calculated a clonal expansion index for each public chain from normalized within-repertoire ranks of inferred template counts. In a later analysis, generation probabilities were computed with a VDJ recombination model fitted to out-of-frame rearrangements, and the resulting probabilities were checked against IGoR. In a later analysis, TCR-TCR, TCR-HLA and TCR-CMV co-occurrence was scored with hypergeometric tests, and a repertoire-size bias correction was applied to TCR pairs. A later analysis estimated false discovery rates by permuting HLA or CMV assignments 20 times. In a later analysis, co-occurring TCRs were grouped using DBSCAN, with TCRdist sequence similarity added in when clustering inside HLA-allele-positive subsets. Repertoires with fewer than 30,000 or more than 120,000 public chains, plus five repertoires with anomalous nucleotide sharing, were excluded from co-occurrence clustering. Here the immuneACCESS table is served through TCRdb, limited to in-frame sequences with V and J called. Missing clones are a known gap in these copies; in checked studies unresolved V genes cover under half, and the rest lacks a known reason. V and J calls and clone size are given by that table; D and trimming were obtained from the DNA. The sample records more than 120,000 clones, 75% to 90% of which are singletons. The ten largest clones add up to roughly 2.9% of the sample.

The source of this sequence is a woman aged 30 to 39 in good health and CMV-seronegative. The material sequenced was PBMCs. The sequence links TRBV6-1 to TRBJ2-1; a tentative D match to TRBD2 spans 5 bases. The CDR3 is CASSRGTYNEQFF. The sequenced DNA: TGTGCCAGCAGTCGGGGAACCTACAATGAGCAGTTCTTC.